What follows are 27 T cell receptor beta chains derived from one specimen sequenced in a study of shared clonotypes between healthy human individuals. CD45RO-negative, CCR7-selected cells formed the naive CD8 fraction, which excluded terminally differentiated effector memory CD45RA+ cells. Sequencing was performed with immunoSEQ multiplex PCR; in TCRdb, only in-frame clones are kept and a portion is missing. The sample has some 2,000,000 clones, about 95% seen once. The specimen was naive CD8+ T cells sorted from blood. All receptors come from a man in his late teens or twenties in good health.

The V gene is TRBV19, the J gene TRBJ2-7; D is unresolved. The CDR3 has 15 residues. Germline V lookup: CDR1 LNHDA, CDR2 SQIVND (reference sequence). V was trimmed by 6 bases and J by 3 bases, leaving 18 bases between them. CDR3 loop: CASRQAESANYEQYF. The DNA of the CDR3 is TGTGCCAGTAGGCAGGCGGAATCGGCTAACTACGAGCAGTACTTC.

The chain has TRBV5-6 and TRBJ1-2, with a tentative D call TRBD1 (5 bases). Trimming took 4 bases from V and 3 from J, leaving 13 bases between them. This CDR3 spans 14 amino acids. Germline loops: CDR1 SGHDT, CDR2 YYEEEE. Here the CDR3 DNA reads TGTGCCAGCAGCCCGCGCCAGGGAGACTATGGCTACACCTTC. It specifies CASSPRQGDYGYTF.

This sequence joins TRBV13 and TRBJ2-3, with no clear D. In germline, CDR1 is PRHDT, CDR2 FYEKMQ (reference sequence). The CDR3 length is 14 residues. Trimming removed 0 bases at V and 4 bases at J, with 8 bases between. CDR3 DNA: TGTGCCAGCAGCTTAGGAGGCCCAGCAGATACGCAGTATTTT. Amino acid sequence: CASSLGGPADTQYF.

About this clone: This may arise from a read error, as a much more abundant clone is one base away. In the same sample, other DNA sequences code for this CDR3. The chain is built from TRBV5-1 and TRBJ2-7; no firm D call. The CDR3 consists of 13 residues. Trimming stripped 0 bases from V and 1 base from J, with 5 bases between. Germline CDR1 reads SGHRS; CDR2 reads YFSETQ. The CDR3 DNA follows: TGCGCCAGCAGCTTGGACAGATCCTACGAGCAGTACTTC. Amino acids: CASSLDRSYEQYF.

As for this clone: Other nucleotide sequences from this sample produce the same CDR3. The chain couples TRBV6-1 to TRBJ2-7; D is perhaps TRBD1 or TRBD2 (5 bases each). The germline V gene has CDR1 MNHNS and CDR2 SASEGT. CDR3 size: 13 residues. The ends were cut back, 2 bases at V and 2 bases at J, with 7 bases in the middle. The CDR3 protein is CASSERGAYEQYF. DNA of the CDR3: TGTGCCAGCAGTGAAAGGGGAGCCTACGAGCAGTACTTC.

The CDR3 coding sequence is TGTGCCAGCAGCTTAGAGGCCAGGCATGAACAGTATGAGAACACTGAAGCTTTCTTT. Translating it yields CASSLEARHEQYENTEAFF. J is TRBJ1-1 and V is TRBV11-2; no clear D. This CDR3 has 19 amino acids. Trimming stripped 0 bases from V and 1 base from J, with 21 bases between. CDR1 is SGHAT and CDR2 is FQNNGV in the germline V gene.

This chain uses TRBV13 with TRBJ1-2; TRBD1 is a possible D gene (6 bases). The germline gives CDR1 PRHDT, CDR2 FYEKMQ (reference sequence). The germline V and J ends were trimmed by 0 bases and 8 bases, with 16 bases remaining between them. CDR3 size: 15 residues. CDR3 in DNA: TGTGCCAGCAGCTTAGGCCTGGGGGGCACTGAGGGCTACACCTTC. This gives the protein CASSLGLGGTEGYTF.

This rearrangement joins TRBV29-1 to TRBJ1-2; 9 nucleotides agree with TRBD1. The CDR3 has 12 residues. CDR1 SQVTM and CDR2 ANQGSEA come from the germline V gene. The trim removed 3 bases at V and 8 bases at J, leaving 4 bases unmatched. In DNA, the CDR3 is TGCAGCGTTGATGGGACAGGGTACGGCTACACCTTC. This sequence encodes CSVDGTGYGYTF.

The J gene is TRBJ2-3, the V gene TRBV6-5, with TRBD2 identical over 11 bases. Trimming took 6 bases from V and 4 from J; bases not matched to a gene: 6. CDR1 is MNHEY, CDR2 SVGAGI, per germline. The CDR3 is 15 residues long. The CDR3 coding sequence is TGTGCCAGCAGCCCACTAGCGGGAGTGGCAGATACGCAGTATTTT. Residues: CASSPLAGVADTQYF.

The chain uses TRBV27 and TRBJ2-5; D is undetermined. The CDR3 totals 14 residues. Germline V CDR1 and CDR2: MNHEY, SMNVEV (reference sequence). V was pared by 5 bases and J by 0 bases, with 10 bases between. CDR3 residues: CASSLDANQETQYF. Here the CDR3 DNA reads TGTGCCAGCAGTCTCGACGCTAACCAAGAGACCCAGTACTTC.

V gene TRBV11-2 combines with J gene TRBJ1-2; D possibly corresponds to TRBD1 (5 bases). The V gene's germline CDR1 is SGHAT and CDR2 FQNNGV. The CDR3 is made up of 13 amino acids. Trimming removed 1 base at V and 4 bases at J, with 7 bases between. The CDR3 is CASSLGDLYGYTF. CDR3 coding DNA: TGTGCCAGCAGCTTAGGGGACCTCTATGGCTACACCTTC.

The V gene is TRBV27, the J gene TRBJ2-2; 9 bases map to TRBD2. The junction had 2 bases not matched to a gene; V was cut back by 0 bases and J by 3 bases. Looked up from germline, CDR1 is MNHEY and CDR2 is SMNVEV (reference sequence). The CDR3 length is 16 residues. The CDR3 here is CASSLSLAGHTGELFF. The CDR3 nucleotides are TGTGCCAGCAGTTTATCGCTAGCGGGACACACCGGGGAGCTGTTTTTT.

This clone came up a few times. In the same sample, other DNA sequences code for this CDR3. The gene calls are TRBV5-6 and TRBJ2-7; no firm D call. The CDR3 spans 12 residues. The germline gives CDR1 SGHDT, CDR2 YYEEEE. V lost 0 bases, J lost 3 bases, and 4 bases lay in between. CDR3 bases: TGTGCCAGCAGCTTGGAGGGCTACGAGCAGTACTTC. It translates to CASSLEGYEQYF.

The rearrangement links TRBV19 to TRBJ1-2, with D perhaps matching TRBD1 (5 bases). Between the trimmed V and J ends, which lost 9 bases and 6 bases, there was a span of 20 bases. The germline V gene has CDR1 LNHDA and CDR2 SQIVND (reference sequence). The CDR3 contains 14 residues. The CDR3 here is CASWPGWGLDGYTF. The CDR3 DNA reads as TGTGCCAGCTGGCCAGGGTGGGGCCTCGATGGCTACACCTTC.

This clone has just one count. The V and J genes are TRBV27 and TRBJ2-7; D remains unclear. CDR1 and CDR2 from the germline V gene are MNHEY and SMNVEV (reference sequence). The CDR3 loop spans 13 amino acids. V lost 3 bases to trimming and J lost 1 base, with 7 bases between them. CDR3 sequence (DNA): TGTGCCAGCAGTTTTAGGCAGTCCTACGAGCAGTACTTC. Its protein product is CASSFRQSYEQYF.

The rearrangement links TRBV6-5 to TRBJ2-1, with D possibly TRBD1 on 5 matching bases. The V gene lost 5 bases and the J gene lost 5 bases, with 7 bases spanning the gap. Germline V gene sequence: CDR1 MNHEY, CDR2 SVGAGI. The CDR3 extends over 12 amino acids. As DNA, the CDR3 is TGTGCCAGCAGTGAACAGGACAATGAGCAGTTCTTC. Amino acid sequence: CASSEQDNEQFF.

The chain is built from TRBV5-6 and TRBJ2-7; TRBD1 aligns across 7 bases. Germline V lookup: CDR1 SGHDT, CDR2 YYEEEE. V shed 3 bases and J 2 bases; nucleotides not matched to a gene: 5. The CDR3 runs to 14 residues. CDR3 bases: TGTGCCAGCAGCTACGACAGGGCACCCTACGAGCAGTACTTC. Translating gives CASSYDRAPYEQYF.

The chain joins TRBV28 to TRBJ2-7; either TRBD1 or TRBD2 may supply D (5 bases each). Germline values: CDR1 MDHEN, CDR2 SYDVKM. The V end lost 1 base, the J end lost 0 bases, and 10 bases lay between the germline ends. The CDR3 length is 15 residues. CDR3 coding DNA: TGTGCCAGCAGTTTATTCGGGGCGAGCTCCTACGAGCAGTACTTC. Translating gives CASSLFGASSYEQYF.

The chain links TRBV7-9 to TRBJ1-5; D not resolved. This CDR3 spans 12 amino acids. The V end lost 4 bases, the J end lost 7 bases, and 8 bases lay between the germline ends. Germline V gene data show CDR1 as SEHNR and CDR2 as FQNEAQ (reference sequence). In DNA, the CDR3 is TGTGCCAGCAGCTCTGGGAGCCAGCCCCAGCATTTT. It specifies CASSSGSQPQHF.

Written as DNA, the CDR3 is TGTGCCAGCAGTGAAAGGGCGGCCAGGGGGTTCGACGAGCAGTACTTC. Translating it yields CASSERAARGFDEQYF. The chain couples TRBV6-1 to TRBJ2-7, with TRBD1 matching over 7 bases. The CDR3 runs 16 residues. Per germline, CDR1 MNHNS and CDR2 SASEGT. With 2 bases clipped from V and 5 bases from J, the junction kept 12 bases outside the gene matches.

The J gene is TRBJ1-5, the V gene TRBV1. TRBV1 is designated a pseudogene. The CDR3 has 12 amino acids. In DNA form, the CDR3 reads TGCACCAGCAGCCGTACCACCTGGCCCCAGCATTTT. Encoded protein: CTSSRTTWPQHF.

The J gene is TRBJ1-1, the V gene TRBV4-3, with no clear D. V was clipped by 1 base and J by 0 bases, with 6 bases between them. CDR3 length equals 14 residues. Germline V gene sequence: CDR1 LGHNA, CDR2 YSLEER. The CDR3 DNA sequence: TGCGCCAGCAGCCAAGGCCGGATGAACACTGAAGCTTTCTTT. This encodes CASSQGRMNTEAFF.

The CDR3 protein is CASSPGGLGGADTQYF. CDR3 nucleotides: TGTGCCAGCAGCCCAGGAGGGCTAGGAGGGGCAGATACGCAGTATTTT. The gene calls are TRBV4-2 and TRBJ2-3; TRBD2 might be the D (6 bases). Per the germline V gene, CDR1 is LGHNA and CDR2 is YNFKEQ. This CDR3 has 16 residues. The V end was cut by 4 bases, the J end by 4 bases, with 18 bases between.

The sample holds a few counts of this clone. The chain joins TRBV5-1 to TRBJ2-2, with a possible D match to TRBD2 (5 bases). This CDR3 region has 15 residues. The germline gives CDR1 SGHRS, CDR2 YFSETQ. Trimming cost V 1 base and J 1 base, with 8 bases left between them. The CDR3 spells CASSLSSGNTGELFF. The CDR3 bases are TGCGCCAGCAGCTTGTCCAGCGGGAACACCGGGGAGCTGTTTTTT.

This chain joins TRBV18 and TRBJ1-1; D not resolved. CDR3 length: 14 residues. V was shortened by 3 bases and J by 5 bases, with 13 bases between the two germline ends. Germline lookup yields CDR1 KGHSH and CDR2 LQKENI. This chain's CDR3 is CASSPERMVTEAFF. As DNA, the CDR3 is TGTGCCAGCTCACCGGAGAGGATGGTAACTGAAGCTTTCTTT.

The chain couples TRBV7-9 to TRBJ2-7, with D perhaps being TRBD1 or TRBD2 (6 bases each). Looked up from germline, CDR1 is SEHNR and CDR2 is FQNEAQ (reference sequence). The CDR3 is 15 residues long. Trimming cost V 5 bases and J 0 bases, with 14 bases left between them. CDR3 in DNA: TGTGCCAGCAGCCCAGTGGGGGGCGGCTCCTACGAGCAGTACTTC. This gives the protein CASSPVGGGSYEQYF.

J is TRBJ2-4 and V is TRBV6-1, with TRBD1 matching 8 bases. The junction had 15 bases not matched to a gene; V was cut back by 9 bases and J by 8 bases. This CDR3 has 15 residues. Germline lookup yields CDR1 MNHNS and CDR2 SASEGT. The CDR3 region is CASAPDRDRWDIQYF. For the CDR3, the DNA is TGTGCCAGTGCCCCCGACCGGGACAGGTGGGACATTCAGTACTTC.